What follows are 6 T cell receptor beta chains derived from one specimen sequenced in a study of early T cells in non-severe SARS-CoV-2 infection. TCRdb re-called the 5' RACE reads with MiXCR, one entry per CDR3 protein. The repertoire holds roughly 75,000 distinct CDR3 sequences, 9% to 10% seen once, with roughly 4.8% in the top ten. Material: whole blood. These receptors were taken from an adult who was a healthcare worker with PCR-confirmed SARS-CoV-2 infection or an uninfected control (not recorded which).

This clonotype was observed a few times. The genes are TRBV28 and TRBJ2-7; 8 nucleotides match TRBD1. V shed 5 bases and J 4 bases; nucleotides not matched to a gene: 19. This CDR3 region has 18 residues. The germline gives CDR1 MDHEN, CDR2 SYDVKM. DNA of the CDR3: TGTGCCAGCAGTCCTGCGGACAGGGAGGTTGGGGGTTCTTACGAGCAGTACTTC. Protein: CASSPADREVGGSYEQYF.

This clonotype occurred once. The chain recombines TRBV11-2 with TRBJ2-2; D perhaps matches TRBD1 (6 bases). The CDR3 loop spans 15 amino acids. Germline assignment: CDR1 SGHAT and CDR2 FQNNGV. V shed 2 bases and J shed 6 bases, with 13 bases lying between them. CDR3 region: CASSLLQGYPGELFF. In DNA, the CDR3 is TGTGCCAGCAGCTTATTACAGGGTTATCCCGGGGAGCTGTTTTTT.

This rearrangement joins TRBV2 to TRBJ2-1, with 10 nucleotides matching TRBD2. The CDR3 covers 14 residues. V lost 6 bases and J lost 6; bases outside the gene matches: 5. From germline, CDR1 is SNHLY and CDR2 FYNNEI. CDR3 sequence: CASRMGTSVNEQFF. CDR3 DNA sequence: TGTGCCAGCAGAATGGGGACTAGCGTCAATGAGCAGTTCTTC.

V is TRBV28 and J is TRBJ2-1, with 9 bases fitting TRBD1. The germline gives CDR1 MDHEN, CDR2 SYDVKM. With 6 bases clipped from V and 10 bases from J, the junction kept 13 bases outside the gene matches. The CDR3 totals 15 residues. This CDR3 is CASSVLGQGRGEQFF. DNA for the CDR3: TGTGCCAGCAGCGTTCTTGGACAGGGGCGAGGAGAGCAGTTCTTC.

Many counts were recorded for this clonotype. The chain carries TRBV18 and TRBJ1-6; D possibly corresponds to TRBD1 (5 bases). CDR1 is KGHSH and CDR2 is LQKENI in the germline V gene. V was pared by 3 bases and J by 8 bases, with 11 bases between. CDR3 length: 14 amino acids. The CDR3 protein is CASSPQGGDSPLHF. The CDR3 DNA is TGTGCCAGCTCACCCCAGGGTGGGGATTCACCCCTCCACTTT. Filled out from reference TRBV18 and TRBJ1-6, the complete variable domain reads NAGVMQNPRHLVRRRGQEARLRCSPMKGHSHVYWYRQLPEEGLKFMVYLQKENIIDESGMPKERFSAEFPKEGPSILRIQQVVRGDSAAYFCASSPQGGDSPLHFGNGTRLTVT.

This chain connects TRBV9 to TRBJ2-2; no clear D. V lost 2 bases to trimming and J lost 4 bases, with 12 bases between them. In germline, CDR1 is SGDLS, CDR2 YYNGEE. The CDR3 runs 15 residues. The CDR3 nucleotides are TGTGCCAGCAGCGTCACTGGGGATGGCACCGGGGAGCTGTTTTTT. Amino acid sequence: CASSVTGDGTGELFF.